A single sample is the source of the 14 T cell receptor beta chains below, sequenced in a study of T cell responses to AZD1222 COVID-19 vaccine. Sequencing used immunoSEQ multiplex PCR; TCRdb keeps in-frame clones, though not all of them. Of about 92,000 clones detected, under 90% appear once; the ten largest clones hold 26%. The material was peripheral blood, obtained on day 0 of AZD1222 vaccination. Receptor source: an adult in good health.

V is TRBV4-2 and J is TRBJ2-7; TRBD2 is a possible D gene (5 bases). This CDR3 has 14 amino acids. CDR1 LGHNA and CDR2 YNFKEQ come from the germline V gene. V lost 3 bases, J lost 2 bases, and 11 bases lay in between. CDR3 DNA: TGTGCCAGCAGCCAGTCGAGCGGAACCTACGAGCAGTACTTC. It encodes CASSQSSGTYEQYF.

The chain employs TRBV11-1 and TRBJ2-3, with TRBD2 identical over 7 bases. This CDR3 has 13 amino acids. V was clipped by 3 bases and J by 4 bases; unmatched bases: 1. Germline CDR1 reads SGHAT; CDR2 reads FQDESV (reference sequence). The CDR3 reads CASSLGLPDTQYF. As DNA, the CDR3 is TGTGCCAGCAGCTTGGGACTACCAGATACGCAGTATTTT.

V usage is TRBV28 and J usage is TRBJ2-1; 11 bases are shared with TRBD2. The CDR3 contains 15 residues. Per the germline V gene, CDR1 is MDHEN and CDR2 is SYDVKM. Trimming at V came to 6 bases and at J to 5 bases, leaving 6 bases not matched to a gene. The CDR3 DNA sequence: TGTGCCAGCAGCAAAGGGACTAGCGGAAACAATGAGCAGTTCTTC. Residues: CASSKGTSGNNEQFF.

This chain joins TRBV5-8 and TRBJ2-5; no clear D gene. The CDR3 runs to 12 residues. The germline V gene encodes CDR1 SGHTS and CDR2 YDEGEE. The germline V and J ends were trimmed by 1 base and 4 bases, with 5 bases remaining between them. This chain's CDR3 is CASSLQRETQYF. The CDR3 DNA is TGTGCCAGCAGCTTGCAGCGAGAGACCCAGTACTTC.

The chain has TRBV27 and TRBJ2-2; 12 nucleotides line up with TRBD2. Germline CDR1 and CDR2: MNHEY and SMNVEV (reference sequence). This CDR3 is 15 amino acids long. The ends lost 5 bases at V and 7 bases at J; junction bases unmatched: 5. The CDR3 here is CASSTTSGRFGELFF. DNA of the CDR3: TGTGCCAGCAGTACGACTAGCGGGAGATTCGGGGAGCTGTTTTTT.

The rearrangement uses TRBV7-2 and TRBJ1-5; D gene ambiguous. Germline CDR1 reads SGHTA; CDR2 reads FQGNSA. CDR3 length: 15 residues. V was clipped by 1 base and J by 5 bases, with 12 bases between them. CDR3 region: CASSLDGSAYQPQHF. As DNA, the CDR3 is TGTGCCAGCAGCTTAGATGGATCAGCCTATCAGCCCCAGCATTTT.

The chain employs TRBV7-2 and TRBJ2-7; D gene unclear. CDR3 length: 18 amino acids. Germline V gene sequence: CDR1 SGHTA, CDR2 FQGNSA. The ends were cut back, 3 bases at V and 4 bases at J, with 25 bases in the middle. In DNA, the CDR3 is TGTGCCAGCAGCTTCCAAACCACCGGGCCTGGATCCCCATACGAGCAGTACTTC. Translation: CASSFQTTGPGSPYEQYF.

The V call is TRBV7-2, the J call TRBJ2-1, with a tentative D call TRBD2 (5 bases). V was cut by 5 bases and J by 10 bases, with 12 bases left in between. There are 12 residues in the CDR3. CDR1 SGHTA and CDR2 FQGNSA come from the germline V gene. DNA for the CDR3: TGTGCCAGCAGCCTCACCCCGGGAGAGCAGTTCTTC. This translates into CASSLTPGEQFF.

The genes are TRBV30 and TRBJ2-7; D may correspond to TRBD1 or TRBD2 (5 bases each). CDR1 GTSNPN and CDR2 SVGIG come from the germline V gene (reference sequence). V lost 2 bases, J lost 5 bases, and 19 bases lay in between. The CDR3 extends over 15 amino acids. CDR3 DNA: TGTGCCTGGAGTTCCTTAGGGACCCACGGAGACGAGCAGTACTTC. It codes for CAWSSLGTHGDEQYF.

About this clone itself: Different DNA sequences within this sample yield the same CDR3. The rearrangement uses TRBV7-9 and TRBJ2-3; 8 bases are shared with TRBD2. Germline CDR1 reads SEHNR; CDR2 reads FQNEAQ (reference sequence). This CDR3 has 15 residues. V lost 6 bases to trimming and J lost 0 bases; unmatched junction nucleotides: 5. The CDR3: CASSPTSGSTDTQYF. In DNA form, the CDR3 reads TGTGCCAGCAGTCCTACTAGCGGTAGCACAGATACGCAGTATTTT.

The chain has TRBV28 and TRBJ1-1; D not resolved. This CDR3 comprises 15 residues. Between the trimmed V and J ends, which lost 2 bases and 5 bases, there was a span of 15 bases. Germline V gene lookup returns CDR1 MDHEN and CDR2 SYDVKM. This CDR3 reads CASSLNRPGRTEAFF. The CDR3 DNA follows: TGTGCCAGCAGTTTAAATCGGCCGGGGAGGACTGAAGCTTTCTTT.

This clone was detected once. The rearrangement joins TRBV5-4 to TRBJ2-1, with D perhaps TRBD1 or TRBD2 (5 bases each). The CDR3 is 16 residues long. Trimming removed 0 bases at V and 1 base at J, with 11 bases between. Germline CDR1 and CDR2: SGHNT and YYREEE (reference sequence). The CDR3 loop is CASSLGGRASYNEQFF. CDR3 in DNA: TGTGCCAGCAGCTTGGGGGGACGGGCATCCTACAATGAGCAGTTCTTC.

The CDR3 nucleotides are TGTGCCACCAGTGCCGAGGGGTGGCTAGCGGGAGGAGGTGAGACCCAGTACTTC. It specifies CATSAEGWLAGGGETQYF. V and J are TRBV24-1 and TRBJ2-5, with TRBD2 identical over 11 bases. The V segment lost 5 bases and the J segment 5 bases; nucleotides outside the gene matches: 15. CDR3 size: 18 residues. Per the germline V gene, CDR1 is KGHDR and CDR2 is SFDVKD.

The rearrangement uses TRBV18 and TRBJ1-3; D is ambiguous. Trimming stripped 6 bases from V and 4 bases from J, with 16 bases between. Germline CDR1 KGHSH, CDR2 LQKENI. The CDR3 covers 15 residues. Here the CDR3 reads CASSGPPGEGNTIYF. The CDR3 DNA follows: TGTGCCAGCTCCGGACCGCCCGGGGAAGGAAACACCATATATTTT.